These 16 T cell receptor beta chains were all obtained from the same sample, sequenced in a study of technical replicates of blood from a few donors (dated by TCRdb to about 2017). Library creation used the immunoSEQ multiplex PCR assay. What TCRdb holds here is the immuneACCESS table cut down to in-frame rearrangements. Part of the clones is not present; checked against another copy, under half of the missing clones reflect an unresolved V gene, and the others are unexplained. The sample profile shows about 73,000 clones; roughly nine tenths of them were found once. Of the sample, approximately 5% is held by the ten largest clones. Specimen: PBMCs. Receptors were obtained from a human donor in good health. Some clones in this sample may be carry-over from other donors' samples.

V usage is TRBV6-6 and J usage is TRBJ1-1, with TRBD1 matching 9 bases. Looked up from germline, CDR1 is MNHNY and CDR2 is SVGAGI (reference sequence). The length of the CDR3 is 13 residues. V lost 6 bases and J lost 4; bases outside the gene matches: 3. The CDR3 sequence is CASRDRGGTEAFF. Written as DNA, the CDR3 is TGTGCCAGCAGGGACAGGGGTGGCACTGAAGCTTTCTTT.

The J gene is TRBJ1-2, the V gene TRBV15; no firm D call. CDR3 size: 12 residues. The germline V gene has CDR1 LNHNV and CDR2 YYDKDF (reference sequence). V lost 5 bases and J lost 0, with 4 bases in between. Written as DNA, the CDR3 is TGTGCCACCAGCGAGCCTAACTATGGCTACACCTTC. Translated: CATSEPNYGYTF.

This clone was seen only once. The CDR3 is CASSGYLNTEAFF. CDR3 bases: TGTGCCAGCAGCGGCTACCTGAACACTGAAGCTTTCTTT. The rearrangement uses TRBV9 and TRBJ1-1; the D is unclear. Trimming took off 3 bases at V and 0 bases at J, with 6 bases between the two ends. Germline CDR1 SGDLS, CDR2 YYNGEE. The CDR3 is made up of 13 amino acids.

This clone was observed once. The rearrangement uses TRBV13 and TRBJ1-1; D gene unclear. This CDR3 has 13 amino acids. CDR1 is PRHDT, CDR2 FYEKMQ, per germline (reference sequence). Trimming stripped 3 bases from V and 0 bases from J, with 5 bases between. DNA of the CDR3: TGTGCCAGCAGCTTTCGGGTGAACACTGAAGCTTTCTTT. Translation: CASSFRVNTEAFF.

The V call is TRBV2, the J call TRBJ2-7; TRBD1 agrees at 8 bases. This CDR3 is 13 amino acids long. CDR1 and CDR2 (germline): SNHLY, FYNNEI. V dropped 6 bases and J dropped 5; count of bases not matched to a gene: 6. The DNA for the CDR3 is TGTGCCAGCAGCGAGGACAGGGTTCACGAGCAGTACTTC. Its translation: CASSEDRVHEQYF.

The chain links TRBV7-2 to TRBJ2-5; TRBD2 matches 10 bases. The CDR3 totals 16 residues. The ends lost 5 bases at V and 4 bases at J; junction bases unmatched: 10. Germline V gene data show CDR1 as SGHTA and CDR2 as FQGNSA. CDR3 sequence reads: CASSPQPLAGAETQYF. For the CDR3, the DNA is TGTGCCAGCAGCCCTCAGCCCCTAGCGGGAGCAGAGACCCAGTACTTC.

V usage is TRBV19 and J usage is TRBJ2-7, with TRBD2 matching 12 bases. V shed 10 bases and J 6 bases; nucleotides not matched to a gene: 7. Germline V gene sequence: CDR1 LNHDA, CDR2 SQIVND (reference sequence). The CDR3 sequence is 13 residues long. For the CDR3, the DNA is TGTGCCACCCGGACTAGCGGGAAGCGCGAGCAGTACTTC. Translation: CATRTSGKREQYF.

The chain carries TRBV5-6 and TRBJ2-5, with 9 bases lining up with TRBD1. The DNA end is more similar to TRBJ2-7, so the J call may be wrong. Germline V gene lookup returns CDR1 SGHDT and CDR2 YYEEEE. The CDR3 consists of 16 residues. Here the CDR3 reads CASSFIGQGQPYEQYF. The CDR3 DNA reads TGTGCCAGCAGCTTTATAGGACAGGGGCAACCCTACGAGCAGTACTTC.

The gene calls are TRBV6-1 and TRBJ2-7; 7 bases agree with TRBD2. Per germline, CDR1 MNHNS and CDR2 SASEGT. The J segment lost 4 bases and the V segment lost 2 bases, leaving 8 bases of the junction unmatched. The CDR3 extends over 15 amino acids. CDR3 nucleotide sequence: TGTGCCAGCAGTGAAATCGGCGGGGGTCCGTACGAGCAGTACTTC. Its protein product is CASSEIGGGPYEQYF.

The gene calls are TRBV9 and TRBJ1-4; D is perhaps TRBD1 (6 bases). From germline, CDR1 is SGDLS and CDR2 YYNGEE. V lost 4 bases and J 7 bases, leaving 14 bases between the germline ends. There are 14 residues in the CDR3. The CDR3 is CASSSHREGEKLFF. The CDR3 nucleotides are TGTGCCAGCAGCTCCCACAGGGAGGGTGAAAAACTGTTTTTT.

The rearrangement links TRBV19 to TRBJ2-6; the match to TRBD1 covers 7 bases. This CDR3 comprises 16 residues. V dropped 5 bases and J dropped 0; count of bases not matched to a gene: 4. CDR1 is LNHDA and CDR2 is SQIVND in the germline V gene (reference sequence). CDR3 DNA: TGTGCCAGTAGTCCCCGACAGGGCTCTGGGGCCAACGTCCTGACTTTC. This sequence encodes CASSPRQGSGANVLTF. Looking up the rest from reference TRBV19 and TRBJ2-6 gives the full variable domain: DGGITQSPKYLFRKEGQNVTLSCEQNLNHDAMYWYRQDPGQGLRLIYYSQIVNDFQKGDIAEGYSVSREKKESFPLTVTSAQKNPTAFYLCASSPRQGSGANVLTFGAGSRLTVL.

The J gene is TRBJ2-3, the V gene TRBV7-2, with 8 positions matching TRBD1. The CDR3 is 15 amino acids. Germline CDR1 SGHTA, CDR2 FQGNSA. V was pared by 4 bases and J by 6 bases, with 9 bases of the junction left unmatched. CDR3 region: CASSSGQGVVDTQYF. CDR3 DNA sequence: TGTGCCAGCAGCTCCGGACAGGGTGTCGTGGATACGCAGTATTTT. The entire variable domain, with the rest obtained from reference TRBV7-2 and TRBJ2-3, is as follows: GAGVSQSPSNKVTEKGKDVELRCDPISGHTALYWYRQSLGQGLEFLIYFQGNSAPDKSGLPSDRFSAERTGGSVSTLTIQRTQQEDSAVYLCASSSGQGVVDTQYFGPGTRLTVL.

CDR3 sequence: CASSEARTGIGYTF. CDR3 DNA sequence: TGTGCCAGCAGTGAAGCCAGGACAGGGATCGGCTACACCTTC. The chain couples TRBV2 to TRBJ1-2, with TRBD1 matching 8 bases. The CDR3 spans 14 residues. V lost 0 bases and J lost 8; bases outside the gene matches: 5. Per the germline V gene, CDR1 is SNHLY and CDR2 is FYNNEI.

CDR3 sequence reads: CASSLAYTTSGSTDTQYF. CDR3 nucleotide sequence: TGTGCCAGCAGCTTAGCGTATACGACTAGCGGGAGCACAGATACGCAGTATTTT. The chain uses TRBV7-8 and TRBJ2-3; 10 bases align to TRBD2. CDR1 and CDR2 (germline): SGHVS, FQNEAQ. With 0 bases clipped from V and 0 bases from J, the junction kept 6 bases outside the gene matches. The CDR3 extends over 18 amino acids. Together with reference TRBV7-8 and TRBJ2-3, the CDR3 gives the full variable domain: GAGVSQSPRYKVAKRGQDVALRCDPISGHVSLFWYQQALGQGPEFLTYFQNEAQLDKSGLPSDRFFAERPEGSVSTLKIQRTQQEDSAVYLCASSLAYTTSGSTDTQYFGPGTRLTVL.

The chain employs TRBV6-5 and TRBJ2-5; 8 nucleotides line up with TRBD2. CDR1 is MNHEY, CDR2 SVGAGI, per germline. The CDR3 has 14 residues. J gave up 5 bases and V 6 bases, and 8 bases lay outside the gene matches. CDR3 nucleotides: TGTGCCAGCAGGGGGGCTAGCGGGCGGGAGACCCAGTACTTC. Translated, it gives CASRGASGRETQYF.

This chain joins TRBV7-8 and TRBJ1-1; D is unresolved. CDR3 size: 13 residues. V was shortened by 5 bases and J by 11 bases, with 18 bases between the two germline ends. Looked up from germline, CDR1 is SGHVS and CDR2 is FQNEAQ. CDR3 coding DNA: TGTGCCAGCAGCCAGCCGGGTGTGGGTTCGGCTTTCTTT. Its translation: CASSQPGVGSAFF. The whole variable domain, remainder taken from reference TRBV7-8 and TRBJ1-1, is GAGVSQSPRYKVAKRGQDVALRCDPISGHVSLFWYQQALGQGPEFLTYFQNEAQLDKSGLPSDRFFAERPEGSVSTLKIQRTQQEDSAVYLCASSQPGVGSAFFGQGTRLTVV.